Presented here are 16 T cell receptor beta chains from one specimen sequenced in a study of blood T cells in healthy people across ages. PCR was performed a second time for roughly 7 to 12 cycles using a sample-barcoded 5' primer and a J-beta primer mix. Via MiXCR, TCRdb re-called the 5' RACE reads, giving one row per CDR3 protein. The data show about 570,000 distinct CDR3 sequences, 27% seen once. The sequencing sample was made of blood. The receptors were sampled from a woman between 65 and 79 years old in good health.

The chain employs TRBV9 and TRBJ2-3; D not resolved. V lost 0 bases and J 6 bases, leaving 17 bases between the germline ends. CDR1 and CDR2 from the germline V gene are SGDLS and YYNGEE. The CDR3 runs to 16 residues. CDR3 in DNA: TGTGCCAGCAGCGTAGAGGCTAGTCCCCCTTCGGATACGCAGTATTTT. Translated, it gives CASSVEASPPSDTQYF.

The chain carries TRBV3-1 and TRBJ2-1, with D maybe TRBD1 (6 bases). V dropped 5 bases and J dropped 4 bases, with 15 bases sitting between them. Germline lookup yields CDR1 LGHDT and CDR2 YNNKEL (reference sequence). CDR3 length: 15 amino acids. This chain's CDR3 is CASSFPGQEYNEQFF. The CDR3 DNA reads as TGTGCCAGCAGCTTTCCGGGACAAGAGTACAATGAGCAGTTCTTC.

In this sample, this clonotype turned up a few times. The chain carries TRBV7-9 and TRBJ2-5; D possibly matches TRBD1 or TRBD2 (5 bases each). The last part of the DNA fits TRBJ2-7 better; the J call may be wrong. Germline lookup yields CDR1 SEHNR and CDR2 FQNEAQ (reference sequence). The length of the CDR3 is 17 residues. CDR3 sequence: CASSPGSGAGRSYEQYF. CDR3 DNA sequence: TGTGCCAGCAGCCCAGGATCCGGGGCAGGGAGATCCTACGAGCAGTACTTC.

This clonotype occurred a few times. A read error may produce the germline difference seen at one junction end. The V call is TRBV2, the J call TRBJ2-5; 8 positions agree with TRBD1. The end of the DNA aligns better with TRBJ2-7, so the J call may be wrong. Germline lookup yields CDR1 SNHLY and CDR2 FYNNEI. CDR3 size: 14 residues. CDR3 in amino acids: CASTRGQVSSEQYF. The CDR3 DNA is TGTGCCAGCACGCGGGGACAGGTTTCCTCCGAGCAGTACTTC.

This clonotype was seen many times. CDR3 in amino acids: CASSVGVNEQFF. For the CDR3, the DNA is TGTGCCAGCAGCGTAGGGGTTAATGAGCAGTTCTTC. The chain recombines TRBV9 with TRBJ2-1; no reliable D call. The ends were cut back, 0 bases at V and 7 bases at J, with 5 bases in the middle. The CDR3 loop spans 12 amino acids. CDR1 and CDR2 from the germline V gene are SGDLS and YYNGEE. The full variable domain, in which reference TRBV9 and TRBJ2-1 provide the parts outside the CDR3, is DSGVTQTPKHLITATGQRVTLRCSPRSGDLSVYWYQQSLDQGLQFLIQYYNGEERAKGNILERFSAQQFPDLHSELNLSSLELGDSALYFCASSVGVNEQFFGPGTRLTVL.

The table lists this clonotype with a few counts. J is TRBJ2-6 and V is TRBV29-1; D remains unclear. Trimming took off 8 bases at V and 0 bases at J, with 20 bases between the two ends. The germline V gene encodes CDR1 SQVTM and CDR2 ANQGSEA. The CDR3 spans 17 residues. The CDR3 is CSPRTDLGDSGANVLTF. Written as DNA, the CDR3 is TGCAGCCCTCGGACGGACCTAGGAGACTCTGGGGCCAACGTCCTGACTTTC.

V usage is TRBV5-1 and J usage is TRBJ1-5; no firm D call. The V gene lost 0 bases and the J gene lost 4 bases, with 8 bases spanning the gap. CDR3 length: 14 amino acids. CDR1 and CDR2 (germline): SGHRS, YFSETQ. The CDR3 loop reads CASSLAGLNQPQHF. As DNA, the CDR3 is TGCGCCAGCAGCTTGGCGGGTCTGAATCAGCCCCAGCATTTT.

The genes are TRBV13 and TRBJ2-3; TRBD2 aligns across 7 bases. Germline lookup yields CDR1 PRHDT and CDR2 FYEKMQ (reference sequence). Trimming took 2 bases from V and 4 from J; bases not matched to a gene: 9. CDR3 length equals 16 residues. In DNA form, the CDR3 reads TGTGCCAGCAGCTTACGACTAGCCTCTAGCGCAGATACGCAGTATTTT. It encodes CASSLRLASSADTQYF. The entire variable domain, with the rest obtained from reference TRBV13 and TRBJ2-3, is as follows: AAGVIQSPRHLIKEKRETATLKCYPIPRHDTVYWYQQGPGQDPQFLISFYEKMQSDKGSIPDRFSAQQFSDYHSELNMSSLELGDSALYFCASSLRLASSADTQYFGPGTRLTVL.

The genes are TRBV3-1 and TRBJ2-4; D gene unclear. V gave up 3 bases and J gave up 0 bases, with 9 bases separating them. Germline lookup yields CDR1 LGHDT and CDR2 YNNKEL (reference sequence). CDR3 size: 15 residues. The CDR3 DNA sequence: TGTGCCAGCAGCCATGCCAGCGTAGCCAAAAACATTCAGTACTTC. Protein sequence: CASSHASVAKNIQYF.

This clonotype was detected a few times. The V and J genes are TRBV16 and TRBJ2-5; D remains unclear. Per the germline V gene, CDR1 is KGHSY and CDR2 is FQNENV. With 2 bases removed from V and 0 bases from J, the gap between germline ends came to 7 bases. The length of the CDR3 is 14 residues. As DNA, the CDR3 is TGTGCCAGCAGCCAAAGCTGGGACCAAGAGACCCAGTACTTC. Translation: CASSQSWDQETQYF.

This clonotype appeared a few times. This rearrangement joins TRBV20-1 to TRBJ2-6, with 8 positions matching TRBD2. This CDR3 region has 14 residues. From germline, CDR1 is DFQATT and CDR2 SNEGSKA (reference sequence). The V segment lost 4 bases and the J segment 2 bases; nucleotides outside the gene matches: 1. The CDR3 region has the DNA TGCAGTGCTACCGGGGGGGCTGGGGCCAACGTCCTGACTTTC. Translating it yields CSATGGAGANVLTF.

The V call is TRBV24-1, the J call TRBJ2-1; tentatively, D is TRBD1 (5 bases). The CDR3 contains 15 residues. V lost 1 base to trimming and J lost 8 bases, with 14 bases between them. Germline assignment: CDR1 KGHDR and CDR2 SFDVKD. CDR3 nucleotides: TGTGCCACCAGTGATTTCCAGGGCGGTTGGTATGAGCAGTTCTTC. Translated, it gives CATSDFQGGWYEQFF.

This clonotype was picked up a small number of times. V is TRBV20-1 and J is TRBJ2-4, with D perhaps matching TRBD1 or TRBD2 (6 bases each). Trimming shortened V by 0 bases and J by 6 bases, and 15 bases separated the two germline ends. This CDR3 region has 15 residues. Looked up from germline, CDR1 is DFQATT and CDR2 is SNEGSKA (reference sequence). The CDR3 nucleotides read TGCAGTGCTAGAGACTCAGGGGTCGGGGGAAACATTCAGTACTTC. Its protein product is CSARDSGVGGNIQYF.

The V gene is TRBV6-5, the J gene TRBJ1-2; 7 bases are a match to TRBD1. Germline V CDR1 and CDR2: MNHEY, SVGAGI. Trimming took 6 bases from V and 4 from J; bases not matched to a gene: 8. This CDR3 has 14 residues. The CDR3 here is CASSRQGGGYGYTF. CDR3 DNA: TGTGCCAGCAGCCGACAGGGAGGCGGCTATGGCTACACCTTC.

The rearrangement links TRBV20-1 to TRBJ1-2, with 7 bases lining up with TRBD1. V shed 5 bases and J 0 bases; nucleotides not matched to a gene: 6. Germline CDR1 reads DFQATT; CDR2 reads SNEGSKA (reference sequence). The CDR3 covers 14 residues. The CDR3 DNA sequence: TGCAGTGCTCTCAGACAGGGTACTAACTATGGCTACACCTTC. The encoded protein is CSALRQGTNYGYTF.

The sample holds a few counts of this clonotype. This chain uses TRBV14 with TRBJ1-5; D gene ambiguous. This CDR3 has 19 amino acids. Germline V gives CDR1 SGHDN, CDR2 FVKESK. V lost 3 bases, J lost 4 bases, and 25 bases lay in between. The CDR3 here is CASSHEPPALLLGNQPQHF. In nucleotides, the CDR3 is TGTGCCAGCAGCCATGAGCCTCCGGCCCTCTTGTTGGGGAATCAGCCCCAGCATTTT.